One and the same sample provided the 2 T cell receptor beta chains below, sequenced in a study of identical twins. One entry per CDR3 protein results from TCRdb running MiXCR on the 5' RACE reads. The sample lists hundreds of thousands of distinct CDR3 sequences, 21% seen once, with around 4.5% in the top ten. The data were also submitted as part of a second study, on T cells expressing NK-cell markers.

What was sequenced was PBMCs. All receptors come from a woman aged 18-29 years in good health.

This clonotype was seen at least ten times. The chain joins TRBV12-3 or TRBV12-4 to TRBJ2-1; 12 bases are shared with TRBD2. This CDR3 contains 15 residues. After removal of 5 bases from V and 10 bases from J, the junction contained 9 bases not matched to a gene. The CDR3 sequence is CASSPLGLAGREQFF. The DNA of the CDR3 is TGTGCCAGCAGTCCTCTCGGACTAGCGGGACGCGAGCAGTTCTTC.

Only a few counts were recorded for this clonotype. This chain connects TRBV5-5 to TRBJ1-1; TRBD1 is a possible D gene (5 bases). There are 17 residues in the CDR3. The V end lost 2 bases, the J end lost 3 bases, and 20 bases lay between the germline ends. Germline V gives CDR1 SGHKS, CDR2 YYEKEE (reference sequence). Written as DNA, the CDR3 is TGTGCCAGCAGCTTCCCGAAGGGATCGGGGGGGGACACTGAAGCTTTCTTT. This sequence encodes CASSFPKGSGGDTEAFF.